What follows describes a single TCR beta chain. It has no known antigen specificity. Base quality data are lacking; no much larger clone is found one base away. This sample was taken from a study of T cell repertoires in cytomegalovirus infection (dated by TCRdb to between 2018 and 2021). For context, the study as a whole: Donor HLA type was relevant to the analysis, because carriage of CMV infection together with the matching HLA type was indicated by public TCR beta signatures.

According to the germline V gene (reference sequence), CDR1 reads DFQATT and CDR2 reads SNEGSKA. Counted from cysteine to phenylalanine, this CDR3 has 13 amino acids. The read is trimmed to its CDR3 DNA, 39 bases read in frame from base 1. Deletion took 6 bases off V and 7 bases off J, with a span of 18 bases between the germline ends. What the research found in general, with its limitations: Cumulative frequency of public TCR beta family members discriminated carriers of CMV infection plus the relevant HLA type in this cohort and an independent approximately 350-donor cohort. In the ex vivo response, HLA-C-restricted CMV-specific TCR beta clonotypes were dominant, and in two of eight donors the single most frequent clonotype came from this HLA-C-restricted group.

Sequencing used an Illumina HiSeq 1500. TCRdb handled the public reads itself, with Q25 trimming in fastp and clone calling in MiXCR, and kept productive beta chains. Duplicate CDR3 protein sequences are folded into a single record with the most common DNA and genes. The sample table lists over 300,000 distinct CDR3 sequences, about 17% of them with a count of one. The ten largest clones take up 12% of the sample. The chain was built from TRBV20-1 and TRBJ1-1, with the D segment identity uncertain. Sequencing was done on a sample of PBMCs. The sequence was collected from a human donor in good health (CMV status not recorded). Some clones in this sample may be carry-over from other donors' samples. The DNA sequence follows: TGCAGTGCCCAAGAGACCGCCGGAGGTGAAGCTTTCTTT. Translated, it gives CSAQETAGGEAFF.